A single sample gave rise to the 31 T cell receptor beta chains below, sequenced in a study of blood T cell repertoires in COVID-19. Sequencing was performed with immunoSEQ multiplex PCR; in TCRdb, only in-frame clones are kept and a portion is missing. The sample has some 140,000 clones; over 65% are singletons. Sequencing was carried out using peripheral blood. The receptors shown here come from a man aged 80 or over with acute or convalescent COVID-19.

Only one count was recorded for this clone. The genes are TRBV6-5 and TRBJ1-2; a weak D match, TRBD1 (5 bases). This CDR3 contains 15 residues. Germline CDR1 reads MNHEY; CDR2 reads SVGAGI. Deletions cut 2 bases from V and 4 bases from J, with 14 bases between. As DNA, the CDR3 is TGTGCCAGCAGTTACCTGGGGCAGGGCGGCTATGGCTACACCTTC. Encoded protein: CASSYLGQGGYGYTF.

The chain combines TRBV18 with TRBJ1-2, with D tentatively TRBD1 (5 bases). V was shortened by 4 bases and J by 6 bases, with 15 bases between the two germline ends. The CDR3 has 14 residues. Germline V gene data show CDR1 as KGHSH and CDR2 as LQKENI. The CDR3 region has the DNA TGTGCCAGCTCACGAACAACAGGCGCTGATGGCTACACCTTC. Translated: CASSRTTGADGYTF.

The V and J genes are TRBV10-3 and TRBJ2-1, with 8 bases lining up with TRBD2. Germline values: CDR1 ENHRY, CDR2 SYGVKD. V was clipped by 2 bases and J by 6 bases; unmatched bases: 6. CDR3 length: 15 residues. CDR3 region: CAISEGAGTSNEQFF. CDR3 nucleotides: TGTGCCATCAGTGAGGGGGCAGGGACTAGCAATGAGCAGTTCTTC.

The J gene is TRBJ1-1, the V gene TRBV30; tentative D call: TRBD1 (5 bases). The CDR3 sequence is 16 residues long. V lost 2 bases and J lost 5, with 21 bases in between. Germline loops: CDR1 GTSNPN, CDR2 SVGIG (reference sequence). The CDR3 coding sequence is TGTGCCTGGAGTTCTTGGGGAGGGGAGAGGGAAACTGAAGCTTTCTTT. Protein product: CAWSSWGGERETEAFF.

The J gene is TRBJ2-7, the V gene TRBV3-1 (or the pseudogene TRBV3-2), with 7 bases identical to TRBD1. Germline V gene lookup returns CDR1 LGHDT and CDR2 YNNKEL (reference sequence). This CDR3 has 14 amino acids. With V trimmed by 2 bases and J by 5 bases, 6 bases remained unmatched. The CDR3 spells CASSQSGTAHEQYV. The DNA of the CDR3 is TGTGCCAGCAGCCAATCTGGGACAGCCCACGAGCAGTACGTC.

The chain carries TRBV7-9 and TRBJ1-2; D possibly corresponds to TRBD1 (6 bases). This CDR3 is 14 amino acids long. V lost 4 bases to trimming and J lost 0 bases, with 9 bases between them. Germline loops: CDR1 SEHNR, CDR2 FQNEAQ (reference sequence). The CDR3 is CASSSRQANYGYTF. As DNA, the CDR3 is TGTGCCAGCAGCTCCAGACAGGCTAACTATGGCTACACCTTC. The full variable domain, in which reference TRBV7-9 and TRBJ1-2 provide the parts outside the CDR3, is DTGVSQNPRHKITKRGQNVTFRCDPISEHNRLYWYRQTLGQGPEFLTYFQNEAQLEKSRLLSDRFSAERPKGSFSTLEIQRTEQGDSAMYLCASSSRQANYGYTFGSGTRLTVV.

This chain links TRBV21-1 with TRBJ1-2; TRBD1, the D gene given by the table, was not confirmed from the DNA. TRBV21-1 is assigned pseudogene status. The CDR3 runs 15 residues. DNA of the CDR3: TGTGCCAGCAGCAAAGGTGAAGGGGGCATTGATGGCTACACCTTC. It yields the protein CASSKGEGGIDGYTF.

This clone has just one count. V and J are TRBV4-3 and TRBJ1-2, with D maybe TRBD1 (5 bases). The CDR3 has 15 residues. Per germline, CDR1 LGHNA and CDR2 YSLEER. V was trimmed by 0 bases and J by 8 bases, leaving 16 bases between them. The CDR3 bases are TGCGCCAGCAGCCAAGAGGGTCGGGGGGAAGAAGGCTACACCTTC. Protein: CASSQEGRGEEGYTF.

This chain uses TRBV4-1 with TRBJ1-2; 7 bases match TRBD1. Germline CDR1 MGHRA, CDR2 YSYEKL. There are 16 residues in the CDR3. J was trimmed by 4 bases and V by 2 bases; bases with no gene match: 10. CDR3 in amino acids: CASSQRGPTVLYGYTF. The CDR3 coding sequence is TGCGCCAGCAGCCAAAGGGGGCCCACCGTCCTCTATGGCTACACCTTC.

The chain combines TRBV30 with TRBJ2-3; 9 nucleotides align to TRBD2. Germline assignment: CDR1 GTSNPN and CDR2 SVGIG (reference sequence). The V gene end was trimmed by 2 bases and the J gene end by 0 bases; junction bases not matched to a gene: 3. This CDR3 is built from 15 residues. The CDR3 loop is CAWSRLAGSTDTQYF. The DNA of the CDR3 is TGTGCCTGGAGTAGGCTAGCGGGGAGCACAGATACGCAGTATTTT.

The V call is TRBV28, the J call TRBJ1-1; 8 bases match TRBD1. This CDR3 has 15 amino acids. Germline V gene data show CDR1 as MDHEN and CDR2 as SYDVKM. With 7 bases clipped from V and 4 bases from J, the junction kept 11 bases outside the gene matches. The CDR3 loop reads CASTTQGAQVTEAFF. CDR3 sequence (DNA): TGTGCCAGCACCACCCAGGGGGCGCAGGTCACTGAAGCTTTCTTT.

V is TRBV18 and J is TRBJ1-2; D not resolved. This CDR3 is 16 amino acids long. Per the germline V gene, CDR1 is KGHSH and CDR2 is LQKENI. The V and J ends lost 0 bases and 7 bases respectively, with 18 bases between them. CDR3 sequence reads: CASSPPNNRISVGYTF. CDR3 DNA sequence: TGTGCCAGCTCACCACCGAACAACCGAATATCAGTTGGCTACACCTTC.

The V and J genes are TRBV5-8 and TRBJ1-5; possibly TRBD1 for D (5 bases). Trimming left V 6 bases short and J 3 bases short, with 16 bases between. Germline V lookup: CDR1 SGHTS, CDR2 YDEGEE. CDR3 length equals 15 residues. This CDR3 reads CASMRRRGNNQPQHF. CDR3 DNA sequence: TGTGCCAGCATGAGAAGGCGGGGGAACAATCAGCCCCAGCATTTT.

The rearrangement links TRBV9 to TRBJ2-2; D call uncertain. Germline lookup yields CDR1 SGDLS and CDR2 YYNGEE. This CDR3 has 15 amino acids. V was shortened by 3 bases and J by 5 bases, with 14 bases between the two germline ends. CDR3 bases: TGTGCCAGCAGCGGCACCTTGCGTAGTACCGGGGAGCTGTTTTTT. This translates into CASSGTLRSTGELFF.

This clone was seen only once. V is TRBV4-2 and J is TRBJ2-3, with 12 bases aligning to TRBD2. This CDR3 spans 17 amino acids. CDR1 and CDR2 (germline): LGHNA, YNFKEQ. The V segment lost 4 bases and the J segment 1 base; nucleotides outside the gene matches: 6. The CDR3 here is CASSPWGLAGRTDTQYF. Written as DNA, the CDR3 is TGTGCCAGCAGCCCCTGGGGACTAGCGGGTCGCACAGATACGCAGTATTTT.

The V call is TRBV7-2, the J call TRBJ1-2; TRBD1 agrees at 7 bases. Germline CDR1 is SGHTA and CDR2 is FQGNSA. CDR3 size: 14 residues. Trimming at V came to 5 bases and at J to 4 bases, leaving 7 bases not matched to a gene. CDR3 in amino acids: CASSPQAGGYGYTF. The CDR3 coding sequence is TGTGCCAGCAGCCCCCAGGCAGGGGGCTATGGCTACACCTTC. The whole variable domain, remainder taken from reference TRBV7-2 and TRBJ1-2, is GAGVSQSPSNKVTEKGKDVELRCDPISGHTALYWYRQSLGQGLEFLIYFQGNSAPDKSGLPSDRFSAERTGGSVSTLTIQRTQQEDSAVYLCASSPQAGGYGYTFGSGTRLTVV.

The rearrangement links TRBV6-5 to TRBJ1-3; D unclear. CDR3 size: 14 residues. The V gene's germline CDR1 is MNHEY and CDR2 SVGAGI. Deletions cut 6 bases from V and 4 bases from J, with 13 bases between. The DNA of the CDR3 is TGTGCCAGCAGGCCACGGAGGGAAGGAAACACCATATATTTT. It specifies CASRPRREGNTIYF.

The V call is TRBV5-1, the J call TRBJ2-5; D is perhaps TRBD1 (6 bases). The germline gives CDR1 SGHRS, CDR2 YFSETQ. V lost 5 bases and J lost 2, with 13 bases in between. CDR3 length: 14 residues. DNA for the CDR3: TGCGCCAGCAGGCAAGGACAGACACAAGAGACCCAGTACTTC. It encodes CASRQGQTQETQYF.

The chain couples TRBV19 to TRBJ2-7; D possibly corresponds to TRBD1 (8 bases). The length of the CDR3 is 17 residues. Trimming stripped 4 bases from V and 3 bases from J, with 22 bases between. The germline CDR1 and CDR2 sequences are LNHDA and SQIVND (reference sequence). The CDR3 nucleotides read TGTGCCAGTAGTAAGTCAGCGGGACAGGCTGCTTTCTACGAGCAGTACTTC. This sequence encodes CASSKSAGQAAFYEQYF. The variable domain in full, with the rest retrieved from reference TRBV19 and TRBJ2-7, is DGGITQSPKYLFRKEGQNVTLSCEQNLNHDAMYWYRQDPGQGLRLIYYSQIVNDFQKGDIAEGYSVSREKKESFPLTVTSAQKNPTAFYLCASSKSAGQAAFYEQYFGPGTRLTVT.

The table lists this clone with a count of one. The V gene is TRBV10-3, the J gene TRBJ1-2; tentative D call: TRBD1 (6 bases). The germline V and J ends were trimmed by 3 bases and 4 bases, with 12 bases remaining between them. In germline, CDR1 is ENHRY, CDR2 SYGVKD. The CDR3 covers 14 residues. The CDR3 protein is CAISETQQGYGYTF. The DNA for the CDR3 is TGTGCCATCAGTGAAACCCAACAGGGCTATGGCTACACCTTC.

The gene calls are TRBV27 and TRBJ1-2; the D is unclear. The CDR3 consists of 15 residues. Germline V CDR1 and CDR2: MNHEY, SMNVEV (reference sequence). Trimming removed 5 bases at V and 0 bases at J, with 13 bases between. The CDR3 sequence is CASSPSRGPNYGYTF. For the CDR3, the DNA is TGTGCCAGCAGTCCTAGCCGGGGTCCTAACTATGGCTACACCTTC.

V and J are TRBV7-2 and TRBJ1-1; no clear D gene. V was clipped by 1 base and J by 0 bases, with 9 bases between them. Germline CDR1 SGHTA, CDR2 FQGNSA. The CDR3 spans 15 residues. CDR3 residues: CASSLGLGLNTEAFF. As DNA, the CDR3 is TGTGCCAGCAGCTTAGGCCTTGGGCTGAACACTGAAGCTTTCTTT.

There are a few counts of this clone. The chain's CDR3 is CASSPSDMNTEAFF. CDR3 nucleotides: TGTGCCAGCTCACCGTCGGACATGAACACTGAAGCTTTCTTT. The chain links TRBV18 to TRBJ1-1; D perhaps matches TRBD1 (5 bases). Germline V gene data show CDR1 as KGHSH and CDR2 as LQKENI. The CDR3 runs to 14 residues. Deletions cut 3 bases from V and 0 bases from J, with 8 bases between.

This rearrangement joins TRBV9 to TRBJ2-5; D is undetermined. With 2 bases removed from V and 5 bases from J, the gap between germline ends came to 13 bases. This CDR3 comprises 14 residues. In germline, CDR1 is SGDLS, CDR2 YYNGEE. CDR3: CASSVTVVTETQYF. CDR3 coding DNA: TGTGCCAGCAGCGTTACTGTAGTTACTGAGACCCAGTACTTC.

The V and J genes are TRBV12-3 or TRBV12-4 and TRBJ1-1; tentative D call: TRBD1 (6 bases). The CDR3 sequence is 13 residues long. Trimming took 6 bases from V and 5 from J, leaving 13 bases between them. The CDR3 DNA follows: TGTGCCAGCAGCGTGGGGGGGCAAACTGAAGCTTTCTTT. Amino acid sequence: CASSVGGQTEAFF.

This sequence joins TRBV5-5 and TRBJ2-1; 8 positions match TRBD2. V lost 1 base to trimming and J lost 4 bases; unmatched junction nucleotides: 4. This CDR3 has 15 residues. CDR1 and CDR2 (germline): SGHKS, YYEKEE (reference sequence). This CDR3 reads CASSLSLAEYNEQFF. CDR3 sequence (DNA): TGTGCCAGCAGCTTGTCACTAGCGGAATACAATGAGCAGTTCTTC.

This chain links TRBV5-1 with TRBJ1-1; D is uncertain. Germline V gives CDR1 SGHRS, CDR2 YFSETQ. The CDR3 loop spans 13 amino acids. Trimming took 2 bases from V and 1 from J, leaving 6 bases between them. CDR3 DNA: TGCGCCAGCAGCTTTCGGGGGAACACTGAAGCTTTCTTT. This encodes CASSFRGNTEAFF.

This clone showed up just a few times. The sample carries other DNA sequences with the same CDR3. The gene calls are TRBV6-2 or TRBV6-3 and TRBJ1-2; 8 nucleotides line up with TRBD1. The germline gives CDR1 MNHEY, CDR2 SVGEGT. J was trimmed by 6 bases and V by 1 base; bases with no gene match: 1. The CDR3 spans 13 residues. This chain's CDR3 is CASSYWTGNGYTF. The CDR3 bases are TGTGCCAGCAGTTACTGGACAGGGAATGGCTACACCTTC.

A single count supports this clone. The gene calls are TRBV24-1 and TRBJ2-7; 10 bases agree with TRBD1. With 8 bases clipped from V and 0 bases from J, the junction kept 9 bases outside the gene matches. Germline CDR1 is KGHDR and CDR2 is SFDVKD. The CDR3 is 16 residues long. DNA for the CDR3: TGTGCCACCACGCCGGGACAGGGGTTTAGCTCCTACGAGCAGTACGTC. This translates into CATTPGQGFSSYEQYV.

The CDR3 spells CASSYSGGHLEQFF. DNA for the CDR3: TGTGCCAGCAGTTATTCCGGGGGGCACCTTGAGCAGTTCTTC. The V call is TRBV6-2 or TRBV6-3, the J call TRBJ2-1; TRBD2 might be the D (7 bases). CDR1 MNHEY and CDR2 SVGEGT come from the germline V gene. Trimming left V 3 bases short and J 9 bases short, with 15 bases between. The CDR3 covers 14 residues.

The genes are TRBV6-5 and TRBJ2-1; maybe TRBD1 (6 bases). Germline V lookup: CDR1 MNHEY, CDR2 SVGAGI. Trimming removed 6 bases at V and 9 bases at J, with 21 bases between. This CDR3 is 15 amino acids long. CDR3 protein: CASRYPGERIFEQFF. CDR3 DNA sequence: TGTGCCAGCAGGTACCCAGGGGAACGCATTTTTGAGCAGTTCTTC.